Reported below is one TCR beta chain. No cognate antigen has been identified for it. No per-base quality is available; no much larger clone lies one base away. TCRbeta CDR3 regions were amplified from genomic DNA using the immunoSEQ Assay, a bias-controlled multiplex PCR. The original methods were these. The number of nucleated cells in each sample was estimated from the amplification of reference gene primers within the assay. To quantify the absolute abundance of each unique TCRbeta CDR3 rearrangement, sequence reads were collapsed and filtered. For each sample, productive Simpson clonality was calculated as the square root of Simpson's diversity index across productive rearrangements. What TCRdb holds here is the immuneACCESS table cut down to in-frame rearrangements. Part of the clones is not present; checked against another copy, under half of the missing clones reflect an unresolved V gene, and the others are unexplained. That table is the source of V, J and clone size, and D and trimming were worked out from the DNA. Counted in this sample were under 250,000 clones; more than 75% of them appeared once. Roughly 5.7% of the sample is in the top ten clones.

Compared with germline, V lacks 5 bases and J lacks 4 bases; bases without a gene match: 8. Per the germline V gene (reference sequence), MNHEY is the CDR1 and SMNVEV is the CDR2. The CDR3 goes from the cysteine to the phenylalanine over 16 residues. Left in the record is the CDR3 DNA by itself, 48 bases read in frame from the first base. This record comes from a study of blood T cell repertoires in COVID-19 (dated by TCRdb to 2019 to 2021). Regarding the research as a whole: The collaborator samples originated in the United States, Italy and Spain and spanned the acute and convalescent phases of COVID-19. A freely available public database, intended as a resource for researchers studying the immune response to SARS-CoV-2, is where the repertoires were released. Samples were obtained from the ongoing ImmuneRACE study (first 160 participants) and from about 1,300 subjects provided by 6 global collaborators. The sample metadata nearly always contained a de-identified subject ID, COVID-19 status, age in years and sex. HLA class I and class II types, where available, came from metadata supplied by the sample provider rather than from assay-based typing. Deeply sampled blood TCRbeta repertoires from subjects exposed to, actively infected with, or recovered from COVID-19 were included in the dataset. The prospective study material was composed of cDNA or gDNA derived from T cells, B-cell-depleted T cells, or PBMCs.

Broader findings and caveats from the paper: How much clinical and demographic metadata was included differed by source and by participant, and the metadata was provided uncurated.

One collaborating source in Seattle enrolled patients during active infection and followed them longitudinally through the course of disease. The collaborating institutions used their own protocols to collect whole blood in K2EDTA tubes. For TCRbeta analysis, collaborators shipped samples as frozen whole blood, isolated PBMCs, or DNA extracted from either of those sample types. The V and J segments used are TRBV27 and TRBJ1-6; a stretch of 7 junction bases matches TRBD1. The clonotype originates from a woman aged 40 to 50 with COVID-19, enrolled during active disease. The specimen sequenced was peripheral blood. The DNA reads TGTGCCAGCAGTCAAGGGACAGCAAAATATAATTCACCCCTCCACTTT. It is translated as CASSQGTAKYNSPLHF.